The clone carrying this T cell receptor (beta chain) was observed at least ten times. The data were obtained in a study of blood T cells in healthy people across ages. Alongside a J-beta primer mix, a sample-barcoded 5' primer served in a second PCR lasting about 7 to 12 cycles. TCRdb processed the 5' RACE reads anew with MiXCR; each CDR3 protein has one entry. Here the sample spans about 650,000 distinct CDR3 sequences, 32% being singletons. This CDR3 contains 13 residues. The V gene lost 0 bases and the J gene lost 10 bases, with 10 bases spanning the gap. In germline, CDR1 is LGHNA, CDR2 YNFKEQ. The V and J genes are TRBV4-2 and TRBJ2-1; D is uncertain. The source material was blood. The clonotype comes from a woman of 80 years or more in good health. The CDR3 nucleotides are TGTGCCAGCAGCCAAGAGGACGCAAGAGAGCAGTTCTTC. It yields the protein CASSQEDAREQFF.